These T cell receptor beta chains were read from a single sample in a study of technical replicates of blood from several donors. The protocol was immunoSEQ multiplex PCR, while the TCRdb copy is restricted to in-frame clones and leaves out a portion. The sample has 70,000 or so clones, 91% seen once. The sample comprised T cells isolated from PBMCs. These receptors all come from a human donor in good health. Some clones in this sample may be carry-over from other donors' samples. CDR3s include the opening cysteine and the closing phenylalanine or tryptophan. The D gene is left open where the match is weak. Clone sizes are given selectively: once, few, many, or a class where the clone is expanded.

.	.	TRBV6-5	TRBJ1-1	CASSYRGYTEAFF	TGTGCCAGCAGTTATCGGGGGTACACTGAAGCTTTCTTT
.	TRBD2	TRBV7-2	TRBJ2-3	CASSLQRREAGLVYTQYF	TGTGCCAGCAGCTTACAAAGGCGGGAGGCGGGTTTAGTTTATACGCAGTATTTT
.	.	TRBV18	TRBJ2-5	CASSPLVEQETQYF	TGTGCCAGCTCACCACTTGTAGAACAAGAGACCCAGTACTTC
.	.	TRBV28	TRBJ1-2	CASSFRDRRYYGYTF	TGTGCCAGCAGTTTCAGAGACAGACGCTACTATGGCTACACCTTC
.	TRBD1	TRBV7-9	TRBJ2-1	CASSFPRDSSYNEQFF	TGTGCCAGCAGCTTCCCCCGGGACAGCTCCTACAATGAGCAGTTCTTC
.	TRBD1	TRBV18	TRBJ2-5	CASSHDRGRKETQYF	TGTGCCAGCTCACATGACAGGGGGCGGAAAGAGACCCAGTACTTC
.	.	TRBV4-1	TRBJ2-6	CAGSIAGVPASGANVLTF	TGCGCTGGAAGTATAGCAGGGGTTCCGGCCTCTGGGGCCAACGTCCTGACTTTC
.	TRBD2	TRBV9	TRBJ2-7	CASSTRTSGRYEQYF	TGTGCCAGCAGCACCCGGACTAGCGGACGGTACGAGCAGTACTTC
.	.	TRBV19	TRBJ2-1	CASSIWGEVLYNEQFF	TGTGCCAGTAGTATCTGGGGGGAGGTTCTCTACAATGAGCAGTTCTTC
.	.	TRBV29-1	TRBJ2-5	CSHTGKTGYQETQYF	TGCAGCCACACGGGGAAAACAGGGTACCAAGAGACCCAGTACTTC
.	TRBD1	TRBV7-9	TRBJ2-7	CASSLRQGAIYEQYF	TGTGCCAGCAGCCTAAGACAGGGGGCCATCTACGAGCAGTACTTC
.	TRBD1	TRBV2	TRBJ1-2	CTPRGRGDYGYTF	TGTACCCCCCGTGGCAGGGGGGACTATGGCTACACCTTC
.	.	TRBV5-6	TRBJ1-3	CASSFSGSGNTIYF	TGTGCCAGCAGCTTCTCCGGGTCTGGAAACACCATATATTTT
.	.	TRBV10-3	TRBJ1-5	CAISESILRNQPQHF	TGTGCCATCAGTGAGTCAATTTTGAGAAATCAGCCCCAGCATTTT
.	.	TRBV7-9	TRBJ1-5	CASSLGEDQPQHF	TGTGCCAGCAGCTTAGGGGAGGATCAGCCCCAGCATTTT
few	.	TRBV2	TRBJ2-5	CASSVIETQYF	TGTGCCAGCAGTGTAATTGAGACCCAGTACTTC
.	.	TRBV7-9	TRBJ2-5	CASSAGLQETQYF	TGTGCCAGCAGCGCAGGCCTCCAAGAGACCCAGTACTTC
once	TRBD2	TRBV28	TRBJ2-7	CASSSQGSGGRQYF	TGTGCCAGCAGTTCCCAGGGTAGCGGGGGGAGGCAGTACTTC
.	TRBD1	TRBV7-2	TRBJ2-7	CASSPSTGVSYEQYF	TGTGCCAGCAGCCCGTCGACAGGGGTGTCCTACGAGCAGTACTTC
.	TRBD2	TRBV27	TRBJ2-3	CASSLERDTDTQYF	TGTGCCAGCAGTTTGGAGCGGGACACAGATACGCAGTATTTT
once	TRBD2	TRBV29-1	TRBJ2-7	CSVEASGSYEQYF	TGCAGCGTTGAAGCTAGCGGATCCTACGAGCAGTACTTC
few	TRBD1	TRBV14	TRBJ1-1	CASSPLQGARAFF	TGTGCCAGCAGCCCACTTCAGGGGGCGAGAGCTTTCTTT
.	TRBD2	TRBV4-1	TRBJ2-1	CASRTSGPSYNEQFF	TGCGCCAGCAGAACTAGCGGACCCTCCTACAATGAGCAGTTCTTC
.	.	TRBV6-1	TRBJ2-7	CASNRDNLSYEQYF	TGTGCCAGCAACCGGGACAATCTCTCCTACGAGCAGTACTTC
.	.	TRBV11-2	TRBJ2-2	CASSLNRVHTGELFF	TGTGCCAGCAGCTTGAACCGCGTCCACACCGGGGAGCTGTTTTTT
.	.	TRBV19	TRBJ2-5	CASSSRTGRDPRTQYF	TGTGCCAGTAGTTCCCGGACAGGGAGGGACCCAAGGACCCAGTACTTC
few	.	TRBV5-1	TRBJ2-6	CASSLGAGAGANVLTF	TGCGCCAGCAGCTTGGGGGCAGGGGCAGGGGCCAACGTCCTGACTTTC
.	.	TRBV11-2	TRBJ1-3	CASSFRRTGPGNTIYF	TGTGCCAGCAGCTTCCGACGAACAGGGCCTGGAAACACCATATATTTT
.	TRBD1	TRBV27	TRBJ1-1	CASNVIPGQGNTEAFF	TGTGCCAGCAACGTAATCCCGGGACAGGGAAACACTGAAGCTTTCTTT
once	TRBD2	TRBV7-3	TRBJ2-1	CASSLWSSGEQFF	TGTGCCAGCAGCTTATGGTCTAGCGGAGAGCAGTTCTTC
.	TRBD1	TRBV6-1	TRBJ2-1	CASSELLPGQGARNEQFF	TGTGCCAGCAGTGAACTTCTCCCGGGACAGGGGGCGCGTAATGAGCAGTTCTTC
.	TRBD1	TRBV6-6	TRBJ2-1	CASSSDRGLHYNEQFF	TGTGCCAGCAGCTCGGACAGGGGGCTTCATTACAATGAGCAGTTCTTC
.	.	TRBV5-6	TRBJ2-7	CASSLDPGISYEQYF	TGTGCCAGCAGCTTGGACCCGGGGATATCCTACGAGCAGTACTTC
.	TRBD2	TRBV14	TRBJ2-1	CASSQEGTASGWNEQFF	TGTGCCAGCAGCCAAGAAGGTACGGCTAGCGGGTGGAATGAGCAGTTCTTC
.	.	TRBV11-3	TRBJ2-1	CASSLERAISYNEQFF	TGTGCCAGCAGCTTAGAGAGAGCTATCTCCTACAATGAGCAGTTCTTC
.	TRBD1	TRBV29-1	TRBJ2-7	CSVLSFGQGVSYEQYF	TGCAGCGTCCTCTCCTTTGGACAGGGGGTCTCCTACGAGCAGTACTTC
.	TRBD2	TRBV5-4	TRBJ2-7	CASSLEVAGDEQYF	TGTGCCAGCAGCTTAGAAGTAGCGGGAGACGAGCAGTACTTC
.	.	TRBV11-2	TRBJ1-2	CASSGLQGYTF	TGTGCCAGCAGCGGACTGCAAGGCTACACCTTC
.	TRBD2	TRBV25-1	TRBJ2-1	CASSGTSGGNNEQFF	TGTGCCAGCAGTGGGACTAGCGGGGGAAACAATGAGCAGTTCTTC
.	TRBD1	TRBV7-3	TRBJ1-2	CASSGTGRDGYTF	TGTGCCAGCAGCGGGACAGGAAGAGATGGCTACACCTTC
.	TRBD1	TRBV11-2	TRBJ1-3	CASSLVGTGAVGNTIYF	TGTGCCAGCAGCTTAGTCGGGACAGGGGCGGTTGGAAACACCATATATTTT
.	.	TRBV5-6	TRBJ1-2	CASSPGQLGYTF	TGTGCCAGCAGCCCTGGACAGCTTGGCTACACCTTC
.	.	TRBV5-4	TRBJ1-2	CASSLAGVKYGYTF	TGTGCCAGCAGCCTCGCGGGGGTGAAGTACGGCTACACCTTC
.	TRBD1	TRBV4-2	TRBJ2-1	CASSQGIQGADEQFF	TGTGCCAGCAGCCAGGGGATCCAGGGGGCCGATGAGCAGTTCTTC
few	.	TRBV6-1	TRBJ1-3	CASRVEGEGNTIYF	TGTGCCAGCAGGGTGGAGGGTGAGGGAAACACCATATATTTT
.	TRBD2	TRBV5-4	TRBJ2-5	CASSRIPLAGKRETQYF	TGTGCCAGCAGCCGGATCCCTCTAGCGGGGAAGAGGGAGACCCAGTACTTC
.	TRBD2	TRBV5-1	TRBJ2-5	CASSIMGGETQYF	TGCGCCAGCAGCATTATGGGGGGGGAGACCCAGTACTTC
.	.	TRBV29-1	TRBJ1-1	CSVERRMNTEAFF	TGCAGCGTTGAAAGGCGGATGAACACTGAAGCTTTCTTT
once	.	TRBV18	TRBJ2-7	CASSPSQRSSYEQYF	TGTGCCAGCTCACCATCACAGCGGAGCTCCTACGAGCAGTACTTC
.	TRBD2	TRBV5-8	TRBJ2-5	CASSPLLSGGRETQYF	TGTGCCAGCAGCCCCCTCCTGAGCGGGGGTAGGGAGACCCAGTACTTC
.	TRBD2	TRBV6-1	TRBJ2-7	CASSLSGTSVTEQYF	TGTGCCAGCAGCCTCTCGGGGACTAGCGTTACCGAGCAGTACTTC
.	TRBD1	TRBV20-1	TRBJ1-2	CSARTGAGYTF	TGCAGTGCTAGGACAGGGGCTGGCTACACCTTC
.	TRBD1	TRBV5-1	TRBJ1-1	CASSHGQGSLNTEAFF	TGCGCCAGCAGTCATGGACAGGGTAGCCTGAACACTGAAGCTTTCTTT
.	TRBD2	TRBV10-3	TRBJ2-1	CAVERESVNEQFF	TGTGCCGTGGAGCGGGAGTCAGTGAATGAGCAGTTCTTC
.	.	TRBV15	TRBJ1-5	CANSGGGIQPQHF	TGTGCCAACAGCGGGGGAGGGATCCAGCCCCAGCATTTT
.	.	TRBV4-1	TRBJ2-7	CASSQGAREQYF	TGCGCCAGCAGCCAAGGTGCTCGGGAGCAGTACTTC